Given below is one T cell receptor beta chain in context. This sample is drawn from a study of blood T cell repertoires in COVID-19. The repertoire was sequenced with immunoSEQ multiplex PCR; TCRdb's copy has only in-frame clones and lacks some. The data show fewer than 400,000 clones, with 89% seen just once and 4.5% to 6.5% held by the top ten. Germline CDR1 reads GTSNPN; CDR2 reads SVGIG (reference sequence). Unmatched junction bases numbered 5, after V lost 1 base and J lost 3 bases. This CDR3 has 15 amino acids. Participants spanned ages about 18 to 90 years and resided in 20 to 25 US areas. The TCR comes from a man aged 55 to 69 who had recovered from COVID-19. The rearrangement links TRBV30 to TRBJ2-1, with TRBD1 matching over 8 bases. Input material: PBMCs or T cells enriched from blood (not recorded which). The CDR3 region is CAWSGSGGNYNEQFF. CDR3 nucleotides: TGTGCCTGGAGTGGCTCAGGGGGCAACTACAATGAGCAGTTCTTC.